The present entry profiles one T cell receptor (beta chain) with its context. This specimen comes from a study of OX40 agonist ivuxolimab in advanced cancers. TCRdb's copy holds only in-frame clones and misses some; the assay was immunoSEQ multiplex PCR. Here the sample spans nearly 80,000 clones, 84% being singletons. The CDR3 is made up of 18 amino acids. V was cut by 3 bases and J by 1 base, with 18 bases left in between. CDR1 is LGHNA, CDR2 YSLEER, per germline. The sample consisted of CD4+ or CD8+ T cells sorted from blood, taken in a trial of the OX40 agonist ivuxolimab. This receptor was taken from an adult with an advanced solid tumor such as melanoma, head and neck, liver or kidney cancer. The V call is TRBV4-3, the J call TRBJ2-2, with D perhaps matching TRBD2 (7 bases). The CDR3 reads CASSQGEGGAMNTGELFF. DNA of the CDR3: TGCGCCAGCAGCCAGGGGGAGGGGGGAGCGATGAACACCGGGGAGCTGTTTTTT.